The present T cell receptor (beta chain) was sequenced within a study of blood T cell repertoires in COVID-19. Background on the study: Italy, Spain and the United States were the sources of the convalescent and acute COVID-19 samples. T cells, B-cell-depleted T cells, or PBMCs supplied cDNA or gDNA.

Original processing notes: For nucleated cells, counts were estimated from reference gene primer amplification. Only in-frame clones appear in the TCRdb table, and some are missing; sequencing was by immunoSEQ multiplex PCR. The V and J calls and the clone size are those of that table, but D and trimming were determined from the DNA. The sample includes 120,000 to 150,000 clones, 88% of them seen just once. The receptor comes from an older woman with acute or convalescent COVID-19. Sequencing was performed on peripheral blood.

CDR3 amino acids: CASRTQGYSNQPQHF. The CDR3 nucleotides read TGTGCCAGCAGAACACAGGGATATAGCAATCAGCCCCAGCATTTT. The rearrangement links TRBV28 to TRBJ1-5; possible D gene TRBD1, 6 bases. The CDR3 spans 15 residues. In germline, CDR1 is MDHEN, CDR2 SYDVKM. Trimming shortened V by 6 bases and J by 0 bases, and 12 bases separated the two germline ends.